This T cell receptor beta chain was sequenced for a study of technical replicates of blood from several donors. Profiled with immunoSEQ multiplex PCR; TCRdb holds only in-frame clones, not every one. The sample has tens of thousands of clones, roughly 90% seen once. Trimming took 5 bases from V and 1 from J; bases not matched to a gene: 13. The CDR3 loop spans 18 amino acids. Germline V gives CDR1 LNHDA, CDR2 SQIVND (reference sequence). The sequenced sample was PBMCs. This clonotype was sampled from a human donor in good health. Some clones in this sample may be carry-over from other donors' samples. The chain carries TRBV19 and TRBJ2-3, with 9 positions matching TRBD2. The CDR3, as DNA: TGTGCCAGTAGTTTTTCTCCCCTACGCGGGGGGGGCACAGATACGCAGTATTTT. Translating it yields CASSFSPLRGGGTDTQYF.